Listed here are 30 T cell receptor beta chains from one sample, sequenced in a study of immune cell composition in non-small cell lung cancer. Some clones are missing from TCRdb's copy, which holds only in-frame ones; the method was immunoSEQ multiplex PCR. This repertoire shows fewer than 8,000 clones, over 75% found once; its top ten account for over 7%. The normal lung sample lay at least 3 cm, and maximally far, from the tumour. Sequences were obtained from non-adjacent lung tissue. These receptors were collected from a human donor with non-small cell lung cancer.

The chain joins TRBV4-2 to TRBJ2-5; D perhaps matches TRBD2 (5 bases). The CDR3 runs to 17 residues. In germline, CDR1 is LGHNA, CDR2 YNFKEQ. V was clipped by 0 bases and J by 4 bases, with 18 bases between them. CDR3 residues: CASSQESSVAPRETQYF. CDR3 bases: TGTGCCAGCAGCCAAGAGAGTAGCGTAGCCCCCAGAGAGACCCAGTACTTC.

The V and J genes are TRBV2 and TRBJ1-4; D is unresolved. In germline, CDR1 is SNHLY, CDR2 FYNNEI. Deletions cut 7 bases from V and 5 bases from J, with 17 bases between. The CDR3 is 15 amino acids. The CDR3 DNA reads TGTGCCAGCACGGGGAATGCCTTTCGCAATGAAAAACTGTTTTTT. Amino acid sequence: CASTGNAFRNEKLFF.

This clone was counted once. The chain combines TRBV5-4 with TRBJ1-2; no definite D call. Trimming removed 3 bases from V and 10 bases from J, with 10 bases in between. Germline V gives CDR1 SGHNT, CDR2 YYREEE (reference sequence). The CDR3 consists of 11 residues. DNA for the CDR3: TGTGCCAGCAGCTCTCTCAGGCTCTACACCTTC. Its translation is CASSSLRLYTF. Filled out from reference TRBV5-4 and TRBJ1-2, the complete variable domain reads ETGVTQSPTHLIKTRGQQVTLRCSSQSGHNTVSWYQQALGQGPQFIFQYYREEENGRGNFPPRFSGLQFPNYSSELNVNALELDDSALYLCASSSLRLYTFGSGTRLTVV.

This chain uses TRBV9 with TRBJ2-3; the match to TRBD2 covers 8 bases. The length of the CDR3 is 14 residues. Germline assignment: CDR1 SGDLS and CDR2 YYNGEE. J was trimmed by 3 bases and V by 2 bases; bases with no gene match: 2. CDR3 residues: CASSVSGKTDTQYF. The CDR3 nucleotides read TGTGCCAGCAGCGTTAGCGGGAAGACAGATACGCAGTATTTT.

The V and J genes are TRBV27 and TRBJ2-5; maybe TRBD2 (6 bases). Deletions cut 0 bases from V and 5 bases from J, with 28 bases between. The CDR3 consists of 20 residues. CDR1 and CDR2 (germline): MNHEY, SMNVEV (reference sequence). CDR3 DNA sequence: TGTGCCAGCAGTTTATCGGGGGGAATCCGTTTGGGGAGTGGGCGGGAGACCCAGTACTTC. This gives the protein CASSLSGGIRLGSGRETQYF.

As concerns this clone: Its ends do not fully match the called genes, so a read error is possible. The chain has TRBV5-5 and TRBJ2-6; D might be TRBD1 (6 bases). CDR1 is SGHKS, CDR2 YYEKEE, per germline (reference sequence). The CDR3 contains 16 residues. The CDR3 region is CASSQTTGSGANVLTF. Here the CDR3 DNA reads TGCGCCAGCAGCCAAACTACAGGGTCTGGGGCCAACGTCCTGACTTTC.

The CDR3 DNA sequence: TGTGCCAGCAGCCTCCGGGGGGGCTGGGCCAAAAACATTCAGTACTTC. It specifies CASSLRGGWAKNIQYF. The V and J genes are TRBV5-6 and TRBJ2-4; 8 bases match TRBD2. The CDR3 runs 16 residues. With 4 bases clipped from V and 1 base from J, the junction kept 7 bases outside the gene matches. Germline values: CDR1 SGHDT, CDR2 YYEEEE.

The J gene is TRBJ2-7, the V gene TRBV2; D gene uncertain. CDR1 SNHLY and CDR2 FYNNEI come from the germline V gene. V was clipped by 2 bases and J by 7 bases, with 15 bases between them. The CDR3 spans 14 residues. CDR3 sequence reads: CASSEQARVVEQYF. The CDR3 bases are TGTGCCAGCAGTGAACAAGCCCGAGTGGTGGAGCAGTACTTC. The full variable domain, with the rest looked up from reference TRBV2 and TRBJ2-7, is EPEVTQTPSHQVTQMGQEVILRCVPISNHLYFYWYRQILGQKVEFLVSFYNNEISEKSEIFDDQFSVERPDGSNFTLKIRSTKLEDSAMYFCASSEQARVVEQYFGPGTRLTVT.

The chain joins TRBV5-3 to TRBJ2-3; 7 nucleotides agree with TRBD2. TRBV5-3 is flagged as an ORF with uncertain function. The CDR3 is 18 amino acids. V was clipped by 6 bases and J by 2 bases; unmatched bases: 18. The CDR3 sequence: CARNHLSGPHQVTDTQYF. The CDR3 DNA follows: TGTGCCAGAAATCACCTTAGCGGGCCCCATCAGGTCACAGATACGCAGTATTTT.

CDR3 amino acids: CASSFRQAEDTQYF. CDR3 DNA: TGTGCCAGCAGCTTCCGGCAGGCCGAAGATACGCAGTATTTT. This sequence joins TRBV7-2 and TRBJ2-3; D not resolved. The germline V and J ends were trimmed by 3 bases and 5 bases, with 12 bases remaining between them. The CDR3 totals 14 residues. The germline V gene has CDR1 SGHTA and CDR2 FQGNSA.

J is TRBJ2-3 and V is TRBV4-1; a weak D match, TRBD2 (5 bases). The CDR3 runs to 14 residues. V gave up 1 base and J gave up 5 bases, with 10 bases separating them. The V gene's germline CDR1 is MGHRA and CDR2 YSYEKL. CDR3 region: CASSQGGGEDTQYF. The CDR3 DNA reads as TGCGCCAGCAGCCAAGGTGGAGGTGAAGATACGCAGTATTTT.

The chain is built from TRBV4-2 and TRBJ2-7, with 8 bases lining up with TRBD1. Looked up from germline, CDR1 is LGHNA and CDR2 is YNFKEQ. The CDR3 contains 15 residues. V gave up 1 base and J gave up 3 bases; unmatched junction bases: 5. The CDR3 loop reads CASSQAQGVDYEQYF. In nucleotides, the CDR3 is TGTGCCAGCAGCCAAGCACAGGGGGTCGACTACGAGCAGTACTTC.

The chain joins TRBV23-1 to TRBJ2-1, with D uncertain. TRBV23-1 is assigned to the ORF class and has an uncertain function. This CDR3 comprises 16 residues. V lost 4 bases to trimming and J lost 6 bases, with 19 bases between them. The CDR3 reads CASSRLWVSRSNEQFF. CDR3 DNA sequence: TGCGCCAGCAGTCGCCTATGGGTATCGAGGAGCAATGAGCAGTTCTTC.

The genes are TRBV6-1 and TRBJ1-3; 9 bases fit TRBD1. CDR3 size: 15 residues. V gave up 4 bases and J gave up 2 bases; unmatched junction bases: 3. Germline CDR1 reads MNHNS; CDR2 reads SASEGT. This CDR3 is CASSVDRGAGNTIYF. CDR3 bases: TGTGCCAGCAGTGTCGACAGGGGGGCTGGAAACACCATATATTTT.

The CDR3 nucleotides read TGTGCCAGCAGCTTGGGACAGGGAAGCACTGAAGCTTTCTTT. Translated, it gives CASSLGQGSTEAFF. J is TRBJ1-1 and V is TRBV7-2, with 9 bases lining up with TRBD1. The V gene end was trimmed by 3 bases and the J gene end by 4 bases; junction bases not matched to a gene: 3. Per the germline V gene, CDR1 is SGHTA and CDR2 is FQGNSA. This CDR3 region has 14 residues.

The chain carries TRBV7-2 and TRBJ1-5, with D possibly matching TRBD1 (5 bases). Trimming shortened V by 5 bases and J by 8 bases, and 13 bases separated the two germline ends. Germline V gives CDR1 SGHTA, CDR2 FQGNSA. CDR3 length equals 13 residues. DNA of the CDR3: TGTGCCAGCAGCCGTGTCGGGGGGGAGCCCCAGCATTTT. It translates to CASSRVGGEPQHF.

The rearrangement uses TRBV4-1 and TRBJ2-6; the match to TRBD1 covers 10 bases. The CDR3 length is 19 residues. Looked up from germline, CDR1 is MGHRA and CDR2 is YSYEKL. V shed 4 bases and J 2 bases; nucleotides not matched to a gene: 11. CDR3 residues: CASSPHRTGGMTGANVLTF. In DNA, the CDR3 is TGCGCCAGCAGCCCCCACCGGACAGGGGGTATGACTGGGGCCAACGTCCTGACTTTC.

The chain joins TRBV7-2 to TRBJ1-2; a weak D match, TRBD1 (6 bases). V was pared by 5 bases and J by 8 bases, with 15 bases between. The CDR3 has 13 amino acids. Germline CDR1 reads SGHTA; CDR2 reads FQGNSA. The CDR3 is CASSNREGRGYTF. CDR3 coding DNA: TGTGCCAGCAGCAACAGGGAAGGACGGGGCTACACCTTC.

The count of this clone is one. CDR3 residues: CASSFQGQETQYF. The CDR3 DNA reads TGTGCCAGCAGCTTCCAGGGCCAAGAGACCCAGTACTTC. This chain connects TRBV7-2 to TRBJ2-5, with D possibly TRBD1 on 5 matching bases. From germline, CDR1 is SGHTA and CDR2 FQGNSA. The CDR3 extends over 13 amino acids. The V end lost 3 bases, the J end lost 1 base, and 6 bases lay between the germline ends.

The rearrangement joins TRBV9 to TRBJ1-2; 12 bases are shared with TRBD1. The germline gives CDR1 SGDLS, CDR2 YYNGEE. V gave up 0 bases and J gave up 0 bases; unmatched junction bases: 3. The CDR3 covers 17 residues. The CDR3 DNA reads TGTGCCAGCAGCGTAGGAGGGACAGGGGGCACTAACTATGGCTACACCTTC. Translating gives CASSVGGTGGTNYGYTF.

V is TRBV9 and J is TRBJ1-1, with D maybe TRBD1 (5 bases). Trimming took 2 bases from V and 5 from J, leaving 13 bases between them. The germline V gene has CDR1 SGDLS and CDR2 YYNGEE. This CDR3 is 14 amino acids long. The CDR3 bases are TGTGCCAGCAGCGTGGACGGGGGAGGGACTGAAGCTTTCTTT. Residues: CASSVDGGGTEAFF. Full variable domain (missing parts from reference TRBV9 and TRBJ1-1): DSGVTQTPKHLITATGQRVTLRCSPRSGDLSVYWYQQSLDQGLQFLIQYYNGEERAKGNILERFSAQQFPDLHSELNLSSLELGDSALYFCASSVDGGGTEAFFGQGTRLTVV.

This chain connects TRBV7-2 to TRBJ1-3, with 8 nucleotides matching TRBD1. CDR3 length: 17 residues. Germline V gene data show CDR1 as SGHTA and CDR2 as FQGNSA. V trimming: 1 base; J trimming: 1 base; junction bases outside the gene matches: 6. The CDR3 spells CASSLGGQGLSGNTIYF. The CDR3 DNA is TGTGCCAGCAGCTTAGGAGGACAGGGACTTTCTGGAAACACCATATATTTT.

The chain has TRBV19 and TRBJ1-4; TRBD1 aligns across 7 bases. With V trimmed by 6 bases and J by 10 bases, 8 bases remained unmatched. Germline lookup yields CDR1 LNHDA and CDR2 SQIVND (reference sequence). The CDR3 runs 13 residues. The CDR3 protein is CASSAAQGGKLFF. CDR3 DNA sequence: TGTGCCAGTAGCGCGGCTCAGGGGGGAAAACTGTTTTTT.

This CDR3 is CASSLLRNEQFF. The CDR3 DNA follows: TGTGCCAGCAGTTTACTTCGGAATGAGCAGTTCTTC. The V gene is TRBV28, the J gene TRBJ2-1; D not resolved. This CDR3 region has 12 residues. Germline CDR1 and CDR2: MDHEN and SYDVKM. Trimming pared 2 bases from V and 7 bases from J, leaving 6 bases between.

The chain links TRBV10-3 to TRBJ1-2; 7 bases match TRBD1. This CDR3 spans 13 amino acids. CDR1 and CDR2 (germline): ENHRY, SYGVKD. The trim removed 6 bases at V and 2 bases at J, leaving 3 bases unmatched. CDR3 bases: TGTGCCATCAGCGGGACAGCGAACTATGGCTACACCTTC. Its translation: CAISGTANYGYTF.

Only a few counts were recorded for this clone. This chain joins TRBV4-2 and TRBJ2-2, with no clear D. The germline gives CDR1 LGHNA, CDR2 YNFKEQ. The CDR3 is 14 residues long. V shed 2 bases and J shed 0 bases, with 4 bases lying between them. The CDR3 protein is CASSQLTNTGELFF. DNA for the CDR3: TGTGCCAGCAGCCAACTAACGAACACCGGGGAGCTGTTTTTT.

The chain has TRBV7-3 and TRBJ2-3, with unresolved D. Germline loops: CDR1 SGHTA, CDR2 FQGTGA. The CDR3 length is 15 residues. Trimming cost V 2 bases and J 2 bases, with 11 bases left between them. The CDR3 loop reads CASSLLGLHTDTQYF. The CDR3 DNA reads TGTGCCAGCAGCTTACTTGGGCTACACACAGATACGCAGTATTTT.

V and J are TRBV19 and TRBJ2-7; 9 bases line up with TRBD1. Germline CDR1 and CDR2: LNHDA and SQIVND (reference sequence). The V and J ends lost 2 bases and 2 bases, in that order; junction bases with no gene match: 7. The CDR3 runs 16 residues. The CDR3 DNA is TGTGCCAGTAGTATACGGGGTGGGACAGGGACCTACGAGCAGTACTTC. Residues: CASSIRGGTGTYEQYF.

The V call is TRBV13, the J call TRBJ2-2, with 13 positions matching TRBD2. V was pared by 5 bases and J by 5 bases, with 8 bases of the junction left unmatched. CDR1 is PRHDT, CDR2 FYEKMQ, per germline (reference sequence). The CDR3 loop spans 17 amino acids. The CDR3 sequence: CASSRGLAGSWTGELFF. Here the CDR3 DNA reads TGTGCCAGCAGCCGGGGACTAGCGGGATCGTGGACCGGGGAGCTGTTTTTT.

The chain is built from TRBV7-9 and TRBJ2-5, with 7 bases lining up with TRBD1. The CDR3 loop spans 16 amino acids. Germline V gene sequence: CDR1 SEHNR, CDR2 FQNEAQ (reference sequence). V shed 5 bases, J shed 2 bases, and the junction held 11 bases outside the gene matches. The CDR3 DNA follows: TGTGCCAGCAGCGCGACAGGGACAGCACTTCAAGAGACCCAGTACTTC. The encoded protein is CASSATGTALQETQYF.